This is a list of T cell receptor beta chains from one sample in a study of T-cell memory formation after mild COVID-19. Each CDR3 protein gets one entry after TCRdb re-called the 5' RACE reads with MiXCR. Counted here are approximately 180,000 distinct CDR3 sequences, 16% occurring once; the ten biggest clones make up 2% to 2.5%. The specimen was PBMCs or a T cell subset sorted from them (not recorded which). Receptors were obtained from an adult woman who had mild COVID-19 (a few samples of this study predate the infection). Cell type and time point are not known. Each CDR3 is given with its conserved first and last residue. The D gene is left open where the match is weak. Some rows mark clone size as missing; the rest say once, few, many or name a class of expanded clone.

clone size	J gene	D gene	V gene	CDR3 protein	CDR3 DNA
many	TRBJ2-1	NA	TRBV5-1	CASSRLGGLDNEQFF	TGCGCCAGCAGCCGATTAGGCGGTTTGGACAATGAGCAGTTCTTC
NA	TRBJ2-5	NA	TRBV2	CASSERRQTQYF	TGTGCCAGCAGTGAAAGGCGCCAGACCCAGTACTTC
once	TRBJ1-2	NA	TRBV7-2	CASSLDVSSNYGYTF	TGTGCCAGCAGCTTAGATGTGAGTTCTAACTATGGCTACACCTTC
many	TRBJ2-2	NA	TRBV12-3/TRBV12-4	CASSPSRGRLGELFF	TGTGCCAGCAGCCCCTCCCGTGGGAGACTCGGGGAGCTGTTTTTT
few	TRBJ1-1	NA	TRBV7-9	CASSLAGSRGTEAFF	TGTGCCAGCAGCTTAGCAGGCTCGAGAGGGACTGAAGCTTTCTTT
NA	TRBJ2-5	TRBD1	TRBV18	CASSPLSSRQGQETQYF	TGTGCCAGCTCACCACTGTCGTCTCGACAGGGCCAAGAGACCCAGTACTTC
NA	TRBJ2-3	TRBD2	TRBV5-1	CASSPSAGSSTDTQYF	TGCGCCAGCTCCCCCTCAGCGGGGTCAAGCACAGATACGCAGTATTTT
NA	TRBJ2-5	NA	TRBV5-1	CASSLATLRETQYF	TGCGCCAGCAGCTTGGCCACCCTCCGAGAGACCCAGTACTTC
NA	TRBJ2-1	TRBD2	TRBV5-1	CASSLGASGTLVHEQFF	TGCGCCAGCAGCTTGGGAGCTAGCGGGACGTTAGTGCATGAGCAGTTCTTC
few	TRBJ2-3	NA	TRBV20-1	CSRGGYGTDTQYF	TGCAGTCGTGGGGGCTACGGCACAGATACGCAGTATTTT
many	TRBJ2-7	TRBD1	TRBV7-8	CASSLALGTGAYEQYF	TGTGCCAGCAGCTTAGCGCTAGGGACAGGGGCTTACGAGCAGTACTTC
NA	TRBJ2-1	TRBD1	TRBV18	CASSQRTGGDNNEQFF	TGTGCCAGCTCACAACGGACAGGGGGAGACAACAATGAGCAGTTCTTC
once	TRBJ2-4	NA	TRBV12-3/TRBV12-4	CASSLRGAKNIQYF	TGTGCCAGCAGTTTACGGGGCGCCAAGAACATTCAGTACTTC
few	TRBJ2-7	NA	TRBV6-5	CASTQGRQLTEQYF	TGTGCCAGCACCCAAGGGCGACAGTTAACCGAGCAGTACTTC
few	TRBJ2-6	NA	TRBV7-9	CASSSQGLGANVLTF	TGTGCCAGCAGCTCACAGGGACTTGGGGCCAACGTCCTGACTTTC
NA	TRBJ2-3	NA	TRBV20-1	CSDPLSSTDTQYF	TGCAGTGACCCACTATCTAGCACAGATACGCAGTATTTT
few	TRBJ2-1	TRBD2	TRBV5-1	CASSLSGAGGPGQFF	TGCGCCAGCAGCTTGTCCGGGGCGGGGGGGCCCGGGCAGTTCTTC
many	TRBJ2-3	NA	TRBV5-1	CASSLGPGAGSDTQYF	TGCGCCAGCAGCTTGGGTCCAGGGGCCGGGTCAGATACGCAGTATTTT
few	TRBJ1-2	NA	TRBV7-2	CASSLVNYGYTF	TGTGCCAGCAGCTTGGTTAACTATGGCTACACCTTC
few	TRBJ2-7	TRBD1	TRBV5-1	CASSFTGGGDEQYF	TGCGCCAGCAGCTTCACAGGGGGCGGGGACGAGCAGTACTTC
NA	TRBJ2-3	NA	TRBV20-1	CSAEGIGFTDTQYF	TGCAGTGCTGAGGGGATTGGGTTCACAGATACGCAGTATTTT
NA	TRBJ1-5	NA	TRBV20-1	CSALNRLRNQPQHF	TGCAGTGCCCTTAACAGGCTTCGCAATCAGCCCCAGCATTTT
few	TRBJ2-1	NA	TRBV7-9	CASSPRGQGYNEQFF	TGTGCCAGCAGCCCTCGGGGCCAAGGCTACAATGAGCAGTTCTTC
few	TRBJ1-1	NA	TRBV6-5	CASREGGRADGAFF	TGTGCCAGCAGGGAAGGAGGGAGGGCAGACGGTGCTTTCTTT
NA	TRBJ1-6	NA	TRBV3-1	CASSHFGARANSPLHF	TGTGCCAGCAGCCACTTTGGGGCCAGAGCTAATTCACCCCTCCACTTT
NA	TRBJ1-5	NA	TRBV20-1	CSAIKPGFAQPQHF	TGCAGTGCTATCAAACCGGGGTTCGCTCAGCCCCAGCATTTT
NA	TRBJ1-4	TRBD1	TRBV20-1	CSAEYRGLEKLFF	TGCAGTGCGGAATACAGGGGGCTGGAAAAACTGTTTTTT
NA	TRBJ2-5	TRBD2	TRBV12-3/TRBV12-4	CASSWGGAGGETQYF	TGTGCCAGCAGTTGGGGAGGAGCGGGAGGAGAGACCCAGTACTTC
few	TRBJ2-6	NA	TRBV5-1	CASSLSPAGANVLTF	TGCGCCAGCAGCTTGAGCCCCGCAGGGGCCAACGTCCTGACTTTC
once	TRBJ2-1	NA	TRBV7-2	CASSLWVGDSEQFF	TGTGCCAGCAGCTTATGGGTAGGGGATAGTGAGCAGTTCTTC
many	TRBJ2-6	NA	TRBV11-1	CASSLAGAGANVLTF	TGTGCCAGCAGCTTAGCAGGGGCTGGGGCCAACGTCCTGACTTTC
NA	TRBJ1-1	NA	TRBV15	CATTVKQGVNTEAFF	TGTGCCACCACCGTAAAACAGGGAGTGAACACTGAAGCTTTCTTT
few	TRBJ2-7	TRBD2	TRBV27	CASSLQSAGVYEQYF	TGTGCCAGCAGTCTCCAATCGGCGGGAGTTTACGAGCAGTACTTC
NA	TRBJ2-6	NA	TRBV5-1	CASSQLTQSGANVLTF	TGCGCCAGCAGCCAACTTACCCAATCTGGGGCCAACGTCCTGACTTTC
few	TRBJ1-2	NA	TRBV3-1	CASSQDYAGRKGYTF	TGTGCCAGCAGCCAAGATTATGCGGGGCGTAAAGGCTACACCTTC
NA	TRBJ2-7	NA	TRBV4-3	CASSQGRLVAEQYF	TGCGCCAGCAGCCAAGGTAGACTAGTAGCCGAGCAGTACTTC
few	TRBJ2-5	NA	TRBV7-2	CASRLGNQETQYF	TGTGCCAGCAGATTGGGAAACCAAGAGACCCAGTACTTC
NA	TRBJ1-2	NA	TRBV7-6	CASSLVSSGRTNYGYTF	TGTGCCAGCAGCTTAGTCAGTTCGGGAAGGACTAACTATGGCTACACCTTC
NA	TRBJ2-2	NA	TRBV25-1	CASSRTGQLGELFF	TGTGCCAGCTCCAGAACCGGCCAACTCGGGGAGCTGTTTTTT
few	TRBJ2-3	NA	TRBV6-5	CASSYSEASSTDTQYF	TGTGCCAGCAGTTACTCGGAGGCCAGTAGCACAGATACGCAGTATTTT